A single T cell receptor (beta chain) is shown here with its context. What it binds is unknown. This table comes from immunoSEQ multiplex PCR, and its TCRdb copy is limited to in-frame clones, with some not included. The sample records tens of thousands of clones, over 85% being singletons. The CDR3 runs 13 residues. Germline CDR1 MNHEY, CDR2 SVGAGI. The V and J ends lost 7 bases and 7 bases respectively, with 16 bases between them. Time point described: new active TB diagnosis, blood taken before or within 7 days of starting treatment. Included patients were adults of at least 18, HIV-seronegative, South African. The source of the sample is a study of T cells in tuberculosis. Study-level information: T cells were selected with CD1B tetramers loaded with glucose monomycolate. PBMC were archived before or within 7 days of starting treatment.

Regarding the study as a whole: Shorter CDR3-alpha in active tuberculosis partly drove smaller distances.

The starting material was PBMCs, obtained at tuberculosis diagnosis. The receptor's source is an adult with tuberculosis. The V call is TRBV6-5, the J call TRBJ2-5; tentatively, D is TRBD2 (6 bases). The DNA of the CDR3 is TGTGCCAGCACCCCGGACGGGGGAAGGACCCAGTACTTC. Amino acid sequence: CASTPDGGRTQYF.